The clone carrying this T cell receptor beta chain was recorded only once. The sample belongs to a study of cytomegalovirus exposure and HLA in healthy donors. The CDR3 loop spans 15 amino acids. Germline V gene lookup returns CDR1 SGDLS and CDR2 YYNGEE. J was trimmed by 9 bases and V by 3 bases; bases with no gene match: 10. Primers: 60 Vbeta forward and 13 Jbeta reverse. Sequencing was performed with immunoSEQ multiplex PCR; in TCRdb, only in-frame clones are kept and a portion is missing. Among approximately 220,000 clones, over 60% were seen once, and the ten largest hold approximately 0.6%. The chain is built from TRBV9 and TRBJ2-1; 9 nucleotides align to TRBD2. This clonotype was obtained from a young man in good health and CMV-seronegative. Material: PBMCs. The chain's CDR3 is CASSGTLAGVGEQFF. CDR3 coding DNA: TGTGCCAGCAGCGGAACCTTAGCGGGAGTAGGTGAGCAGTTCTTC.